This TCR beta chain was documented in a study of identical twins. Comment on this clonotype: Antigen: not known.

CDR3 length: 16 amino acids. From germline, CDR1 is SGHTA and CDR2 FQGNSA. V shed 1 base and J shed 0 bases, with 13 bases lying between them. Findings of the study overall: Excess sharing between twins was weaker in beta out-of-frame sequences.

Through template switching, a universal primer site was introduced, and the cDNA contained unique molecular identifiers. TCRdb passed the 5' RACE reads through MiXCR, listing each CDR3 protein once. The sample includes 1.5 million or so distinct CDR3 sequences, around 29% of them seen just once. The receptor was isolated from a newborn girl in good health. Material: cord blood. The gene calls are TRBV7-2 and TRBJ2-7; possible D gene TRBD2, 6 bases. CDR3 amino acids: CASSLVLAVSSYEQYF. In nucleotides, the CDR3 is TGTGCCAGCAGCTTAGTGTTAGCGGTAAGCTCCTACGAGCAGTACTTC.